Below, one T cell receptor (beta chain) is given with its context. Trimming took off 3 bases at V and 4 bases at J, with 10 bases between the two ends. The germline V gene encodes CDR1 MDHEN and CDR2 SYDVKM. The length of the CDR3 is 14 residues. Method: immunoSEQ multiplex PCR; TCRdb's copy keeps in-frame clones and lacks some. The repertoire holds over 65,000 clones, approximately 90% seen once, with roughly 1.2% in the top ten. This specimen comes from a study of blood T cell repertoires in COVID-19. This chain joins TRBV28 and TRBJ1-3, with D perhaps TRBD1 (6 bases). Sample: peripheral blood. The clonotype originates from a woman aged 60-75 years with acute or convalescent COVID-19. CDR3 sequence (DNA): TGTGCCAGCAGTTTTTCAGGGGTCGGAAACACCATATATTTT. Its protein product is CASSFSGVGNTIYF.